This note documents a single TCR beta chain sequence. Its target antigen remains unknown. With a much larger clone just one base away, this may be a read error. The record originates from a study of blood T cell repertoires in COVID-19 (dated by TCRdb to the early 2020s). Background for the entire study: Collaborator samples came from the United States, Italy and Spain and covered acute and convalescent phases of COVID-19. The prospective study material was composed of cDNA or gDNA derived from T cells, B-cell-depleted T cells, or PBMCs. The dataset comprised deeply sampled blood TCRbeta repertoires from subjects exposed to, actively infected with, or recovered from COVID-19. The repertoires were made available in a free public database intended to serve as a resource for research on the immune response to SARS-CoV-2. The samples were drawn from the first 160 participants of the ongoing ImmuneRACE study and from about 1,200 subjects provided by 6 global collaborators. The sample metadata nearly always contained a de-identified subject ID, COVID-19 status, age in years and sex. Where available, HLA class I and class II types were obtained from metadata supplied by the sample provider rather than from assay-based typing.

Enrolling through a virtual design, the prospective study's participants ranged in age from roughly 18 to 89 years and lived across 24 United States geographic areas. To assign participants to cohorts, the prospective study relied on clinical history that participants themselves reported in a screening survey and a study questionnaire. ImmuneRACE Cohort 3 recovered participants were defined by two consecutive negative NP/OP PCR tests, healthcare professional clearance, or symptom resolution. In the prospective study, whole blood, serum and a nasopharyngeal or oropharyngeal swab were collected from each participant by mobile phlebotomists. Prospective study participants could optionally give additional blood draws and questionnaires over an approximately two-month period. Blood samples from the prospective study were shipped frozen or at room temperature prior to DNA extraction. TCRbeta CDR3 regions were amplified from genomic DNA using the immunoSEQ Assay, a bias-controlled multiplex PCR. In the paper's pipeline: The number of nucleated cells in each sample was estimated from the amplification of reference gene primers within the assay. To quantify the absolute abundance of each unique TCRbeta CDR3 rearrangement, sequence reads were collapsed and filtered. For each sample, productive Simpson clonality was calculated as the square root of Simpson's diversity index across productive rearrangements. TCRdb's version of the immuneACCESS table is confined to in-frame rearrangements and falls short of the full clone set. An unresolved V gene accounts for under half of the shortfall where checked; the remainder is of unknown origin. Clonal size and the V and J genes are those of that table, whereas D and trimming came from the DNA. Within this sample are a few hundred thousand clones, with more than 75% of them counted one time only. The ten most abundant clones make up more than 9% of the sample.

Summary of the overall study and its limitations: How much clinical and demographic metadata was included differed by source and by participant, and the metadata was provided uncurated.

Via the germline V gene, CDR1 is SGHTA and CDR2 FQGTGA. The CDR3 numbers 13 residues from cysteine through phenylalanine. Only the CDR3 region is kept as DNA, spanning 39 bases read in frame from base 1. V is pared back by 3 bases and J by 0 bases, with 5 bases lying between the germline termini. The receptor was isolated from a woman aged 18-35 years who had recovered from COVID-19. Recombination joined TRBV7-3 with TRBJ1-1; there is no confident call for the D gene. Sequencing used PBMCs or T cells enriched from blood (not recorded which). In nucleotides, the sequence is TGTGCCAGCAGCTTTGAGTTGAACACTGAAGCTTTCTTT. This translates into CASSFELNTEAFF.